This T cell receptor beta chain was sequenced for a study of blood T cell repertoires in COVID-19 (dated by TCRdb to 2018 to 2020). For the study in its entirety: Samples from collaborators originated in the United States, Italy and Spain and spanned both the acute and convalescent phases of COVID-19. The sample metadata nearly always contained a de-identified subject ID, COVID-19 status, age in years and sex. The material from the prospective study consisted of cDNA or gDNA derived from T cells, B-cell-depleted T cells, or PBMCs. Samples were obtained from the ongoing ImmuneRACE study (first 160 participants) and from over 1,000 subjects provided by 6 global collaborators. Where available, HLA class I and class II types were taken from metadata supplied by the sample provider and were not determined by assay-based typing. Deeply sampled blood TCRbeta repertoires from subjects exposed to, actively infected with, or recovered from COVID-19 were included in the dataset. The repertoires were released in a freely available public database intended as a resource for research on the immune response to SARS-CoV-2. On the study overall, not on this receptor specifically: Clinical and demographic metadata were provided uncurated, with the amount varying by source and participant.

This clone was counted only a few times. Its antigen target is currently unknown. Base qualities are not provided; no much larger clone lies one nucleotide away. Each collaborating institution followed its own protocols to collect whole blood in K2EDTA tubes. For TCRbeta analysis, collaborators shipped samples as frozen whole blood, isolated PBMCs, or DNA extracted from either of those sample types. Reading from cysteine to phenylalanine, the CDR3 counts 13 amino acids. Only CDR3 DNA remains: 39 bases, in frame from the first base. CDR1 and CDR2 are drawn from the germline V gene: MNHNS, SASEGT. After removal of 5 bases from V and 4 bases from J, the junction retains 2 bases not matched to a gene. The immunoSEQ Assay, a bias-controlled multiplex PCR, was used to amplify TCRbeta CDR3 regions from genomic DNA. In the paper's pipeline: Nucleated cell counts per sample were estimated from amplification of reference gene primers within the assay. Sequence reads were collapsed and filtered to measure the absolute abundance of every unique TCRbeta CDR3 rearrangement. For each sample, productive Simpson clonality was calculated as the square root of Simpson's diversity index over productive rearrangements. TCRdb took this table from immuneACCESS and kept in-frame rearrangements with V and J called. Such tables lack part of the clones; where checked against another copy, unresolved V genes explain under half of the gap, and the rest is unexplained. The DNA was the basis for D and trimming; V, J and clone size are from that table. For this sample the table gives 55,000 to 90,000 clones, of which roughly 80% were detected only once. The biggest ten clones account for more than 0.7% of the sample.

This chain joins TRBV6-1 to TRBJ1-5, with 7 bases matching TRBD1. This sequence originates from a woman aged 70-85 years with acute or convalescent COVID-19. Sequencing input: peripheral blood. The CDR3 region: CASSWTGNQPQHF. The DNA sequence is TGTGCCAGCAGTTGGACAGGTAATCAGCCCCAGCATTTT.